The 21 T cell receptor beta chains below all came from one sample that was sequenced in a study of cytomegalovirus exposure and HLA in healthy donors. Sequenced by immunoSEQ multiplex PCR; TCRdb stores in-frame clones only, minus some. This table holds 82,000 or so clones, around 95% found once. The sample was PBMCs. The receptors shown here come from a woman younger than 30 in good health and CMV-seronegative.

The V and J genes are TRBV2 and TRBJ1-2; possibly TRBD1 for D (6 bases). This CDR3 region has 13 residues. The germline gives CDR1 SNHLY, CDR2 FYNNEI. Trimming pared 6 bases from V and 1 base from J, leaving 9 bases between. The chain's CDR3 is CASSPDSNYGYTF. As DNA, the CDR3 is TGTGCCAGCAGCCCGGACAGTAACTATGGCTACACCTTC.

This chain uses TRBV7-2 with TRBJ2-7; 8 nucleotides agree with TRBD1. The CDR3 sequence is 17 residues long. The V gene's germline CDR1 is SGHTA and CDR2 FQGNSA. The V gene end was trimmed by 2 bases and the J gene end by 5 bases; junction bases not matched to a gene: 14. The CDR3 bases are TGTGCCAGCAGCTTATATCCTCCCGGACAGGGAATCAACGAGCAGTACTTC. Its protein is CASSLYPPGQGINEQYF.

This rearrangement joins TRBV5-1 to TRBJ2-7, with 7 nucleotides matching TRBD2. The CDR3 spans 15 residues. V trimming: 4 bases; J trimming: 0 bases; junction bases outside the gene matches: 7. CDR1 SGHRS and CDR2 YFSETQ come from the germline V gene. The CDR3 loop reads CASSDTSALSYEQYF. CDR3 bases: TGCGCCAGCAGCGATACTAGCGCCCTCTCCTACGAGCAGTACTTC.

V is TRBV7-2 and J is TRBJ1-3; D perhaps matches TRBD1 (5 bases). Germline V gene sequence: CDR1 SGHTA, CDR2 FQGNSA. This CDR3 has 14 amino acids. The V and J ends lost 3 bases and 1 base respectively, with 7 bases between them. As DNA, the CDR3 is TGTGCCAGCAGCTTGCAGGGATCTGGAAACACCATATATTTT. As protein: CASSLQGSGNTIYF.

The chain has TRBV5-4 and TRBJ2-2; 14 nucleotides align to TRBD2. Germline V lookup: CDR1 SGHNT, CDR2 YYREEE (reference sequence). V trimming: 5 bases; J trimming: 6 bases; junction bases outside the gene matches: 3. CDR3 length equals 15 residues. The CDR3 loop is CASRRLAGGAGELFF. CDR3 nucleotides: TGTGCCAGCAGGCGACTAGCGGGGGGGGCCGGGGAGCTGTTTTTT.

This sequence joins TRBV6-1 and TRBJ2-7, with D possibly TRBD1 on 6 matching bases. Trimming stripped 6 bases from V and 4 bases from J, with 13 bases between. The CDR3 spans 13 residues. Germline assignment: CDR1 MNHNS and CDR2 SASEGT. CDR3: CASSPGTLYEQYF. CDR3 sequence (DNA): TGTGCCAGCAGCCCCGGGACACTTTACGAGCAGTACTTC.

V and J are TRBV9 and TRBJ2-5; 12 nucleotides agree with TRBD2. The CDR3 covers 15 residues. Germline values: CDR1 SGDLS, CDR2 YYNGEE. Trimming removed 4 bases from V and 5 bases from J; junction bases left unmatched: 6. This chain's CDR3 is CASSMRLAGEETQYF. CDR3 DNA: TGTGCCAGCAGCATGAGACTAGCGGGAGAGGAGACCCAGTACTTC.

The chain uses TRBV2 and TRBJ1-1, with D possibly being TRBD1 (6 bases). Germline assignment: CDR1 SNHLY and CDR2 FYNNEI. Trimming took off 6 bases at V and 8 bases at J, with 19 bases between the two ends. The CDR3 is made up of 14 amino acids. The CDR3 sequence is CASRLKQGSSEAFF. CDR3 in DNA: TGTGCCAGCAGACTTAAACAGGGAAGTTCAGAAGCTTTCTTT.

This chain uses TRBV6-5 with TRBJ1-1, with unresolved D. This CDR3 is built from 16 residues. The germline gives CDR1 MNHEY, CDR2 SVGAGI. Trimming shortened V by 1 base and J by 5 bases, and 17 bases separated the two germline ends. The CDR3 sequence: CASSYWRVSRDTEAFF. The CDR3 DNA reads as TGTGCCAGCAGTTACTGGAGGGTTTCCCGGGATACTGAAGCTTTCTTT.

Worth noting for this clone: Other DNA sequences in the sample encode the same CDR3. V usage is TRBV11-2 and J usage is TRBJ1-2; the match to TRBD1 covers 11 bases. The CDR3 length is 13 residues. The V gene's germline CDR1 is SGHAT and CDR2 FQNNGV. Losses at the gene ends were 3 bases for V and 8 bases for J; bases not matched to a gene: 2. This CDR3 is CASSLDRGRGYTF. The DNA of the CDR3 is TGTGCCAGCAGCTTGGACAGGGGGCGCGGCTACACCTTC.

The rearrangement uses TRBV11-2 and TRBJ2-5; D uncertain. CDR3 length equals 14 residues. Germline V gene sequence: CDR1 SGHAT, CDR2 FQNNGV. The V end lost 4 bases, the J end lost 4 bases, and 13 bases lay between the germline ends. The CDR3 loop is CASSSPSSGETQYF. The CDR3 DNA reads as TGTGCCAGCAGCTCCCCTAGTTCGGGAGAGACCCAGTACTTC.

The chain employs TRBV2 and TRBJ1-1; TRBD1 might be the D (5 bases). The V end was cut by 7 bases, the J end by 5 bases, with 20 bases between. Germline lookup yields CDR1 SNHLY and CDR2 FYNNEI. The CDR3 consists of 15 residues. The CDR3 protein is CASTTTGRGRTEAFF. CDR3 DNA sequence: TGTGCCAGCACCACGACCGGGAGGGGTCGGACTGAAGCTTTCTTT.

The genes are TRBV25-1 and TRBJ1-2; TRBD1 aligns across 8 bases. The CDR3 totals 14 residues. V shed 5 bases, J shed 6 bases, and the junction held 8 bases outside the gene matches. Germline loops: CDR1 MGHDK, CDR2 SYGVNS. The CDR3 sequence is CASSLSTGGHGYTF. The CDR3 DNA is TGTGCCAGCAGTTTATCCACAGGGGGTCATGGCTACACCTTC.

This chain joins TRBV18 and TRBJ1-1; D uncertain. Trimming took 9 bases from V and 1 from J, leaving 15 bases between them. The CDR3 sequence is 14 residues long. The germline gives CDR1 KGHSH, CDR2 LQKENI. CDR3 loop: CASSPASGNTEAFF. The CDR3 coding sequence is TGTGCCAGTTCCCCCGCCTCAGGGAACACTGAAGCTTTCTTT.

The gene calls are TRBV7-2 and TRBJ2-1, with 10 bases aligning to TRBD2. Germline V CDR1 and CDR2: SGHTA, FQGNSA. V lost 5 bases, J lost 6 bases, and 16 bases stayed unmatched. This CDR3 is built from 18 residues. CDR3: CASSPHASGSAPSNEQFF. In DNA form, the CDR3 reads TGTGCCAGCAGCCCACATGCTAGCGGGAGCGCCCCCAGCAATGAGCAGTTCTTC.

The chain uses TRBV5-6 and TRBJ1-5, with D perhaps TRBD1 (5 bases). From germline, CDR1 is SGHDT and CDR2 YYEEEE. The length of the CDR3 is 15 residues. Trimming took 0 bases from V and 1 from J, leaving 8 bases between them. CDR3 sequence: CASSLGGVSNQPQHF. CDR3 bases: TGTGCCAGCAGCTTGGGGGGGGTCAGCAATCAGCCCCAGCATTTT.

The V call is TRBV7-9, the J call TRBJ1-4; D gene uncertain. The length of the CDR3 is 14 residues. The V gene's germline CDR1 is SEHNR and CDR2 FQNEAQ (reference sequence). Trimming took off 1 base at V and 7 bases at J, with 10 bases between the two ends. Here the CDR3 reads CASSLERRGEKLFF. The CDR3 DNA reads TGTGCCAGCAGCTTAGAGCGGCGGGGTGAAAAACTGTTTTTT.

The chain recombines TRBV2 with TRBJ1-4; TRBD1 aligns across 9 bases. CDR1 and CDR2 from the germline V gene are SNHLY and FYNNEI. J gave up 6 bases and V 4 bases, and 6 bases lay outside the gene matches. This CDR3 has 15 amino acids. The CDR3 here is CASSGQGDGDEKLFF. In DNA form, the CDR3 reads TGTGCCAGCAGTGGACAGGGGGACGGCGATGAAAAACTGTTTTTT. Full variable domain (remainder filled in from reference TRBV2 and TRBJ1-4): EPEVTQTPSHQVTQMGQEVILRCVPISNHLYFYWYRQILGQKVEFLVSFYNNEISEKSEIFDDQFSVERPDGSNFTLKIRSTKLEDSAMYFCASSGQGDGDEKLFFGSGTQLSVL.

The V gene is TRBV5-4, the J gene TRBJ2-1, with D uncertain. Per the germline V gene, CDR1 is SGHNT and CDR2 is YYREEE (reference sequence). The CDR3 covers 13 residues. The V gene lost 10 bases and the J gene lost 0 bases, with 11 bases spanning the gap. In nucleotides, the CDR3 is TGTGCCGTCGATGGCCGCTCCTACAATGAGCAGTTCTTC. It specifies CAVDGRSYNEQFF.

This clone was recorded only once. This chain connects TRBV7-9 to TRBJ1-6; 9 bases fit TRBD1. With 3 bases clipped from V and 0 bases from J, the junction kept 3 bases outside the gene matches. The germline gives CDR1 SEHNR, CDR2 FQNEAQ (reference sequence). This CDR3 contains 17 residues. The CDR3 region has the DNA TGTGCCAGCAGCTTGGGACAGGGCGTCTCCTATAATTCACCCCTCCACTTT. It codes for CASSLGQGVSYNSPLHF.

V and J are TRBV15 and TRBJ2-2, with a possible D match to TRBD2 (6 bases). Germline-derived CDR1 and CDR2 are LNHNV and YYDKDF (reference sequence). Trimming removed 8 bases at V and 3 bases at J, with 13 bases between. CDR3 length: 14 residues. The CDR3 DNA is TGTGCCACCGGGTCGGGGACTTACACCGGGGAGCTGTTTTTT. Its translation is CATGSGTYTGELFF.